These T cell receptor beta chains were read from a single sample in a study of molecular identifiers for immune sequencing clone quantification. TCRdb called the PCR reads again in MiXCR, with one record for every CDR3 protein. In the table there are under 650,000 distinct CDR3 sequences, about 20% of which are singletons. Sequencing was performed on naive CD8+ T cells from blood, with Jurkat cell RNA spiked in. These receptors came from a human donor in good health. Some libraries in this study had Jurkat cell RNA spiked in. CDR3s include the opening cysteine and the closing phenylalanine or tryptophan. Each record gives: CDR3 DNA, CDR3 protein, D gene, V gene, J gene, clone size. The D gene is left open where the match is weak. Only some rows state a clone size, as once, few, many or a class for expanded clones.

TGTGCCAGCAGTTTAATCGGGAGCTTGTCCGGGGAGCTGTTTTTT	CASSLIGSLSGELFF	.	TRBV27	TRBJ2-2	few
TGTGCCAGCCACGGCCGGAGGGATGAGCAGTTCTTC	CASHGRRDEQFF	.	TRBV13	TRBJ2-1	many
TGCGCCAGCAGCTCGGCCCTGACTACCAACCAAGAGACCCAGTACTTC	CASSSALTTNQETQYF	.	TRBV5-1	TRBJ2-5	.
TGCGCCAGCAGGGACGATTACTACGAGCAGTACTTC	CASRDDYYEQYF	.	TRBV5-1	TRBJ2-7	many
TGCGCCAGCAGTGAGGAAGGGATGGATGCCACTGAAGCTTTCTTT	CASSEEGMDATEAFF	.	TRBV10-2	TRBJ1-1	many
TGTGCCAGCAGCCCAGACAGGGGGCGCTACAATGAGCAGTTCTTC	CASSPDRGRYNEQFF	TRBD1	TRBV7-9	TRBJ2-1	.
TGTGCTAGTGGTTTGGGAACTAAGGTGAAGTTCTTC	CASGLGTKVKFF	.	TRBV12-5	TRBJ2-1	many
TGTGCCAGCAGCGCCACCCCCAATGGGAACACTGAAGCTTTCTTT	CASSATPNGNTEAFF	.	TRBV5-4	TRBJ1-1	.
TGTGCCAGTAGTATCGGGTCAGGGCTGGGTCAGCCCCAGCATTTT	CASSIGSGLGQPQHF	.	TRBV19	TRBJ1-5	.
TGTGCCAGTAGTACTCAGGGGTTTGTTCAGCCCCAGCATTTT	CASSTQGFVQPQHF	.	TRBV19	TRBJ1-5	.